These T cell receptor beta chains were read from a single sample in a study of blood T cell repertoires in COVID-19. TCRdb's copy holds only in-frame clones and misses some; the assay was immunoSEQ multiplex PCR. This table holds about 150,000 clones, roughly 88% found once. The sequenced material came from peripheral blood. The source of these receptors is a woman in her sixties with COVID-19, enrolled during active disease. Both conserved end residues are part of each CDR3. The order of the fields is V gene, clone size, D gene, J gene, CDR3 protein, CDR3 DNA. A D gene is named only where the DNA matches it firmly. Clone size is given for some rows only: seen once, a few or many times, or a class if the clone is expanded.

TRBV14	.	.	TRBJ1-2	CASSQPMAGYGYTF	TGTGCCAGCAGCCAACCAATGGCGGGATATGGCTACACCTTC
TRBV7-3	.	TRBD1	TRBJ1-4	CASSLSRGQGETKLFF	TGTGCCAGCAGCTTAAGTCGGGGACAGGGGGAAACAAAATTGTTTTTT
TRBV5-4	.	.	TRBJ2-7	CASSLGQDYYEQYF	TGTGCCAGCAGCTTGGGGCAGGATTACTACGAGCAGTACTTC
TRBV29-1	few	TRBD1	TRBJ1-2	CSGDPGGSGYTF	TGCAGCGGTGACCCAGGGGGGAGCGGCTACACCTTC
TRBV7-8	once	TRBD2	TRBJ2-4	CASSESGAGVRGAIQYF	TGTGCCAGCAGCGAAAGCGGGGCGGGGGTGCGGGGGGCTATTCAGTACTTC
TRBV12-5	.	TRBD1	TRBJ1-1	CASQGQGWPPYTEAFF	TGTGCTAGCCAAGGACAGGGGTGGCCTCCTTACACTGAAGCTTTCTTT
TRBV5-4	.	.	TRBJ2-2	CASSFPLTGELFF	TGTGCCAGCAGCTTCCCTCTCACCGGGGAGCTGTTTTTT
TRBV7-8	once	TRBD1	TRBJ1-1	CASSIWTGRRANTEAFF	TGTGCCAGCAGCATCTGGACAGGGCGGAGAGCGAACACTGAAGCTTTCTTT
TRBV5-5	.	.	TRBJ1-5	CASSWNRADNQPQHF	TGTGCCAGCAGCTGGAACAGGGCCGACAATCAGCCCCAGCATTTT
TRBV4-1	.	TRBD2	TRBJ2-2	CASSLSGGNTGELFF	TGCGCCAGCAGCCTTAGCGGGGGGAACACCGGGGAGCTGTTTTTT
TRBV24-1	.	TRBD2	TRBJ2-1	CATSDRYYLAGGRSLYNEQFF	TGTGCCACCAGTGACCGTTACTACCTAGCGGGGGGCCGATCACTCTACAATGAGCAGTTCTTC
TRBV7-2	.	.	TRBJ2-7	CASSRLGSGPALEQYF	TGTGCCAGCAGCCGCCTTGGGAGCGGGCCTGCCCTCGAGCAGTACTTC
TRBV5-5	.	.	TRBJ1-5	CASSLVGVGNQPQHF	TGTGCCAGCAGCTTGGTGGGAGTAGGCAATCAGCCCCAGCATTTT
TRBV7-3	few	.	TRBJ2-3	CASSPRVDGSGDTQYF	TGTGCCAGCAGCCCCCGGGTGGACGGGAGCGGAGATACGCAGTATTTT
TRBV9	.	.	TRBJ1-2	CASSPQRTDLYGYTF	TGTGCCAGCAGCCCCCAGCGGACAGACCTCTATGGCTACACCTTC
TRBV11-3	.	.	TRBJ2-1	CASSYRAGNEQFF	TGTGCCAGCAGCTATCGCGCAGGCAATGAGCAGTTCTTC